This record looks at one T cell receptor beta chain sequence and its context. The target antigen is unknown. CDR1 is SGHAT, CDR2 FQNNGV, per germline. V trimming: 4 bases; J trimming: 10 bases; junction bases outside the gene matches: 8. This CDR3 comprises 14 residues. The entry originates in a study of beta chain features in type 1 diabetes. CD45RO/CCR7/CD25/CD127/CD95/CD27 separated CD4+ naive, central memory, regulatory and stem cell-like memory cells by sorting. General study findings and limits: The question left open here concerned HLA type influencing TCRB rearrangement.

The entirety of the isolated RNA underwent reverse transcription, so expressed TCRB transcripts were sequenced. About 3.57 million reads, on average, came from each naive, central memory and regulatory T cell sample. Method: immunoSEQ multiplex PCR; TCRdb's copy keeps in-frame clones and lacks some. Counted here are about 900,000 clones, about 17% occurring once; the ten biggest clones make up about 0.025%. The sample comprised naive CD4+ T cells from blood. The V gene is TRBV11-2, the J gene TRBJ2-1, with 9 bases lining up with TRBD2. This clonotype was sampled from a woman younger than 30 in good health. CDR3 protein: CASSSGTSQGEQFF. The CDR3 coding sequence is TGTGCCAGCAGCTCCGGGACTAGCCAAGGGGAGCAGTTCTTC.